The source of this TCR beta chain is a study of shared clonotypes between healthy human individuals. Study-wide results and limits: Sampling was confined to blood; repertoires within tissues likely differ.

As for this clone: Its antigen is undetermined.

Here immunoSEQ multiplex PCR was the method, and the copy in TCRdb shows in-frame clones only, minus some. The sample contains 750,000 to 1,000,000 clones, over 90% of which appear only once. Terminally differentiated effector memory CD45RA+ cells were left out of the naive CD8 fraction, which was CD45RO-negative and positively selected for CCR7. CDR1 is MNHEY, CDR2 SVGAGI, per germline. The V end lost 5 bases, the J end lost 3 bases, and 8 bases lay between the germline ends. The CDR3 runs to 13 residues. The chain uses TRBV6-5 and TRBJ1-5; unclear D gene. The material sequenced was naive CD8+ T cells sorted from blood. The receptor was derived from a man younger than 45 in good health. CDR3: CASSPGYNQPQHF. The CDR3 DNA sequence: TGTGCCAGCAGTCCGGGCTACAATCAGCCCCAGCATTTT.